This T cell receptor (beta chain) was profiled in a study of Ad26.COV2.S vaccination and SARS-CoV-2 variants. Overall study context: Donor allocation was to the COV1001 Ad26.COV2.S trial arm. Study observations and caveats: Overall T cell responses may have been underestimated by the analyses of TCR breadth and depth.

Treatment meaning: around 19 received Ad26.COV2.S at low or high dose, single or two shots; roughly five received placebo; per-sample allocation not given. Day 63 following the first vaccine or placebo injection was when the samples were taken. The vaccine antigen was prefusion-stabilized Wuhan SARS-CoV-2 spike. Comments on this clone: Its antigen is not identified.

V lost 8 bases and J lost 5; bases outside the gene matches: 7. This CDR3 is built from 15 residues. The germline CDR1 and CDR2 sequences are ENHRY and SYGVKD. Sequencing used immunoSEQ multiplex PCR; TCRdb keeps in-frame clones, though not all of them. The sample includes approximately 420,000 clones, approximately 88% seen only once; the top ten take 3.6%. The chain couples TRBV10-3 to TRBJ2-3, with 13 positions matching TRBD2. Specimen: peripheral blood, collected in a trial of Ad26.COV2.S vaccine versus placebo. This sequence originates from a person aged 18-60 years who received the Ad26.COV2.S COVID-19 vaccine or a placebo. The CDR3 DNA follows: TGTGCCATCGCACTAGCGGGGGGGCAGGTAGATACGCAGTATTTT. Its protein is CAIALAGGQVDTQYF.